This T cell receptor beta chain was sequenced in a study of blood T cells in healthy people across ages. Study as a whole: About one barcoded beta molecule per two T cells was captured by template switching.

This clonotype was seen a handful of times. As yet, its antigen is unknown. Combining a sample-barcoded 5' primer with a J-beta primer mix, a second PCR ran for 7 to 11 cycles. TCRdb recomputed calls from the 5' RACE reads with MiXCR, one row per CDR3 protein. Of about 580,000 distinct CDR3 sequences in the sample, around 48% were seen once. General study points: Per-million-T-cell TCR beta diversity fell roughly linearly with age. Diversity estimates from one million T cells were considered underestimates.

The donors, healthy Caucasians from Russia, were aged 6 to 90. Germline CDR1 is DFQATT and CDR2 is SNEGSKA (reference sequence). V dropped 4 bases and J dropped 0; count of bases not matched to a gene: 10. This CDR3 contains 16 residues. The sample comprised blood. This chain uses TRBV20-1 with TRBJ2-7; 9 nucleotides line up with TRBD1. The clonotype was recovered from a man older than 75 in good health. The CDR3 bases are TGCAGTGCTATGGCACTCCGGGACAGGGTCTCCTACGAGCAGTACTTC. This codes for CSAMALRDRVSYEQYF.